Below, 4 T cell receptor beta chains from the same sample are listed, as sequenced in a study of T cells in tuberculosis. The protocol was immunoSEQ multiplex PCR, while the TCRdb copy is restricted to in-frame clones and leaves out a portion. Of 20,000 to 25,000 clones listed, approximately 94% were seen once; the top ten hold 15% to 20%. Sequencing was carried out using PBMCs. The receptor source for this set is a donor between 5 and 29 years old with latent tuberculosis or without tuberculosis infection. Some clones in this sample may be carry-over from other donors' samples.

The V call is TRBV5-1, the J call TRBJ2-7, with 8 bases that match TRBD1. The CDR3 runs to 14 residues. Germline trimming cut 2 bases from V and 7 bases from J; bases unmatched to any gene: 8. Germline V gene data show CDR1 as SGHRS and CDR2 as YFSETQ. CDR3 residues: CASSLGPGGKEQYF. The DNA of the CDR3 is TGCGCCAGCAGCTTAGGTCCAGGGGGCAAAGAGCAGTACTTC.

J is TRBJ2-1 and V is TRBV30, with 9 bases matching TRBD2. Trimming took 1 base from V and 6 from J; bases not matched to a gene: 13. From germline, CDR1 is GTSNPN and CDR2 SVGIG (reference sequence). This CDR3 region has 17 residues. As DNA, the CDR3 is TGTGCCTGGAGTGGGGCTAGCGGGACCAACCAGCGCAATGAGCAGTTCTTC. Encoded protein: CAWSGASGTNQRNEQFF.

This chain joins TRBV6-6 and TRBJ1-1; D not resolved. Trimming stripped 4 bases from V and 3 bases from J, with 9 bases between. CDR1 and CDR2 from the germline V gene are MNHNY and SVGAGI (reference sequence). This CDR3 contains 13 residues. CDR3 protein: CASSSSPDTEAFF. The CDR3 nucleotides read TGTGCCAGCAGTTCCTCTCCGGACACTGAAGCTTTCTTT.

The chain carries TRBV2 and TRBJ2-7; D may be TRBD1 (6 bases). The V and J ends lost 8 bases and 6 bases respectively, with 17 bases between them. The CDR3 runs 13 residues. CDR1 is SNHLY and CDR2 is FYNNEI in the germline V gene. In DNA form, the CDR3 reads TGTGCCAGCTTTGGACAGCCCTCGCGCGAGCAGTACTTC. Protein sequence: CASFGQPSREQYF.